This T cell receptor (beta chain) was captured in a study of cytomegalovirus exposure and HLA in healthy donors. The CDR3 spans 12 residues. Trimming shortened V by 6 bases and J by 1 base, and 4 bases separated the two germline ends. The germline gives CDR1 KGHSH, CDR2 LQKENI. Primers: 60 Vbeta forward and 13 Jbeta reverse. Profiled with immunoSEQ multiplex PCR; TCRdb holds only in-frame clones, not every one. Of about 200,000 clones listed, about four fifths were seen once; the top ten hold 1.7%. The clonotype originates from a woman between 18 and 30 years old in good health and CMV-seronegative. The rearrangement uses TRBV18 and TRBJ1-5; D is ambiguous. Sequenced material: PBMCs. CDR3 in amino acids: CASSESNQPQHF. CDR3 in DNA: TGTGCCAGCTCGGAGAGCAATCAGCCCCAGCATTTT.